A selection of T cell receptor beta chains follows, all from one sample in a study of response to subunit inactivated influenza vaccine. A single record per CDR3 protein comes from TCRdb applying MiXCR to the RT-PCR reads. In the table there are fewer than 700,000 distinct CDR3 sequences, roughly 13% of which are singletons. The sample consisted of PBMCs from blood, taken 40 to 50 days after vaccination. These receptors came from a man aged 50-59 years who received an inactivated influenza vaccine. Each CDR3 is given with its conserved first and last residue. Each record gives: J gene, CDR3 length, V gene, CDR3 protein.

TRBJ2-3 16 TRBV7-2 CASSLLAGGFADTQYF
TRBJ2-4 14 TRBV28 CASRSPGQKNIQYF
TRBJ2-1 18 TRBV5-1 CASSLGLSVSSGLNEQFF
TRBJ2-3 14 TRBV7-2 CASSLRLGTDTKYF
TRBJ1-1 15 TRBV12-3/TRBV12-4 CASSPRTNRYTEAFF
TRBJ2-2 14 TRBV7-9 CASSLWQSTGELFF
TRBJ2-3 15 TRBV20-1 CSARRGQGVADTQYF
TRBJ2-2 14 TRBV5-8 CASSFFRGTGELFF
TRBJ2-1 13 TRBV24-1 CATSEGGYNEQFF
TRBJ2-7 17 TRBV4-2 CASSQEGTSGRAYEQYF
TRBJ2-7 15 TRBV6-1 CASSPSRDSSYEQYF
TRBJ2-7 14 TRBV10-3 CAIKGTSGAYEQYF
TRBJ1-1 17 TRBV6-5 CASSYSQGGGVGTEAFF